This T cell receptor beta chain was retrieved from a study of Ad26.COV2.S vaccination and SARS-CoV-2 variants. TCRdb's table, derived via immunoSEQ multiplex PCR, lists solely in-frame clones and lacks some. The sample yields about 480,000 clones, about 83% seen once. Treatment indicated: roughly 18 received Ad26.COV2.S at low or high dose, single or two shots; 5 received placebo; per-sample allocation not given. The investigators took samples on day 63 after the first vaccine or placebo injection. An adult of 18-55 years in Boston served as donor. The CDR3 is 13 amino acids. Germline CDR1 MDHEN, CDR2 SYDVKM. V was pared by 6 bases and J by 7 bases, with 13 bases between.

This receptor was taken from a person aged 18-60 years who received the Ad26.COV2.S COVID-19 vaccine or a placebo. This chain connects TRBV28 to TRBJ1-3, with D possibly TRBD1 on 6 matching bases. The sample was peripheral blood, taken in a trial of Ad26.COV2.S vaccine versus placebo. The CDR3 loop reads CASSPGTTNTIYF. The CDR3 bases are TGTGCCAGCAGCCCCGGGACAACCAACACCATATATTTT. Combining the CDR3 with reference TRBV28 and TRBJ1-3 gives the whole variable domain DVKVTQSSRYLVKRTGEKVFLECVQDMDHENMFWYRQDPGLGLRLIYFSYDVKMKEKGDIPEGYSVSREKKERFSLILESASTNQTSMYLCASSPGTTNTIYFGEGSWLTVV.